This TCR beta chain originates from a study of cytomegalovirus exposure and HLA in healthy donors. Study-wide points: Subsequent analysis showed first-cohort TCR clusters tending to co-occur in approximately 120 validation repertoires.

Details on this clone: Antigen: not known.

The CDR3 is 13 amino acids. Trimming took 6 bases from V and 0 from J, leaving 11 bases between them. Germline V gene data show CDR1 as SQVTM and CDR2 as ANQGSEA. Some clones are missing from TCRdb's copy, which holds only in-frame ones; the method was immunoSEQ multiplex PCR. The sample carries about 90,000 clones, approximately 81% recorded once. The source material was PBMCs. This TCR was sampled from a woman between 18 and 29 years old in good health and CMV-seropositive. The J gene is TRBJ1-2, the V gene TRBV29-1; D gene uncertain. The CDR3 DNA follows: TGCAGCGTCTCCGTCGGGACTAACTATGGCTACACCTTC. This sequence encodes CSVSVGTNYGYTF.